What follows describes a single TCR beta chain. It was at deep level that the assay was run. Libraries were prepared by immunoSEQ multiplex PCR; TCRdb keeps only in-frame clonotypes and omits some of them. The sample contains 2 million to 2.5 million clones, approximately 94% of which appear only once. Germline V gene sequence: CDR1 SGDLS, CDR2 YYNGEE. The length of the CDR3 is 14 residues. Trimming removed 5 bases from V and 3 bases from J, with 14 bases in between. The sample is drawn from a study of shared clonotypes between healthy human individuals. This receptor was identified in a man aged 18 to 30 in good health. The chain joins TRBV9 to TRBJ2-5; D is ambiguous. The sequenced sample consisted of naive CD4+ T cells sorted from blood. Subset: CD45RA+ positively selected. The CDR3 is CASSRPGGEETQYF. For the CDR3, the DNA is TGTGCCAGCAGTCGTCCGGGCGGCGAAGAGACCCAGTACTTC.